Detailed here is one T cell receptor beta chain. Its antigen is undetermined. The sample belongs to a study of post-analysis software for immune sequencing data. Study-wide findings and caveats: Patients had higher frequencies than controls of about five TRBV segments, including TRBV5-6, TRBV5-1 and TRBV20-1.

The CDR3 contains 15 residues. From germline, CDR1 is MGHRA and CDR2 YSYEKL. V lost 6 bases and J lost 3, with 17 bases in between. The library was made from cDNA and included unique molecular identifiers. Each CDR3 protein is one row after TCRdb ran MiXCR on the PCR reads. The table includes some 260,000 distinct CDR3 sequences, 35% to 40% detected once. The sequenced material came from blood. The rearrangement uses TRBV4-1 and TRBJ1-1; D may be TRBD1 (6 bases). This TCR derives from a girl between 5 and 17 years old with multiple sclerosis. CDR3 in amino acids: CASSVHLGADTEAFF. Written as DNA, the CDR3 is TGCGCCAGCAGTGTACATTTGGGGGCGGACACTGAAGCTTTCTTT.